The 5 T cell receptor beta chains below come from one sample, sequenced in a study of cytomegalovirus exposure and HLA in healthy donors. Clones were sequenced by immunoSEQ multiplex PCR, and TCRdb holds only the in-frame ones, with some missing. The table records 150,000 to 180,000 clones, 86% of them present only once. The sample was PBMCs. The origin of the receptors is a man younger than 35 in good health and CMV-seropositive.

This clone has just one count. The chain recombines TRBV6-5 with TRBJ1-2, with 7 positions matching TRBD1. The junction had 6 bases not matched to a gene; V was cut back by 6 bases and J by 2 bases. The CDR3 spans 14 residues. Looked up from germline, CDR1 is MNHEY and CDR2 is SVGAGI. The CDR3 spells CASRYGQANYGYTF. DNA for the CDR3: TGTGCCAGCAGATACGGACAGGCGAACTATGGCTACACCTTC.

The genes are TRBV7-2 and TRBJ1-4; TRBD1 aligns across 8 bases. The CDR3 has 15 amino acids. Trimming at V came to 1 base and at J to 5 bases, leaving 3 bases not matched to a gene. Germline V lookup: CDR1 SGHTA, CDR2 FQGNSA. CDR3 loop: CASSLVGTGNEKLFF. DNA of the CDR3: TGTGCCAGCAGCTTAGTGGGGACAGGAAATGAAAAACTGTTTTTT.

V usage is TRBV7-3 and J usage is TRBJ2-3, with 14 positions matching TRBD2. The CDR3 extends over 16 amino acids. CDR1 and CDR2 (germline): SGHTA, FQGTGA. Losses at the gene ends were 6 bases for V and 4 bases for J; bases not matched to a gene: 6. DNA for the CDR3: TGTGCCAGCAGTGATGGACTAGCGGGAGGTGCAGATACGCAGTATTTT. This gives the protein CASSDGLAGGADTQYF.

This chain links TRBV12-5 with TRBJ1-1, with D unresolved. This CDR3 is 11 amino acids long. With 6 bases removed from V and 2 bases from J, the gap between germline ends came to 4 bases. CDR1 LGHNT and CDR2 FRNRAP come from the germline V gene. The CDR3 DNA is TGTGCTAGTGGCCTCAACACTGAAGCTTTCTTT. Residues: CASGLNTEAFF. Full variable domain (rest looked up from reference TRBV12-5 and TRBJ1-1): DARVTQTPRHKVTEMGQEVTMRCQPILGHNTVFWYRQTMMQGLELLAYFRNRAPLDDSGMPKDRFSAEMPDATLATLKIQPSEPRDSAVYFCASGLNTEAFFGQGTRLTVV.

The gene calls are TRBV29-1 and TRBJ1-1; D is perhaps TRBD1 (6 bases). The CDR3 loop spans 15 amino acids. CDR1 SQVTM and CDR2 ANQGSEA come from the germline V gene. V was clipped by 4 bases and J by 1 base, with 16 bases between them. CDR3 residues: CSVGGGAVSNTEAFF. The CDR3 nucleotides read TGCAGCGTTGGGGGGGGCGCGGTTTCGAACACTGAAGCTTTCTTT.